Each of the 29 T cell receptor beta chains below was sequenced from the same sample in a study of early T cells in non-severe SARS-CoV-2 infection. A single record per CDR3 protein comes from TCRdb applying MiXCR to the 5' RACE reads. The table lists 75,000 to 90,000 distinct CDR3 sequences, more than 12% of them singletons. The sequencing input was whole blood. These receptors all come from an adult who was a healthcare worker with PCR-confirmed SARS-CoV-2 infection or an uninfected control (not recorded which).

The chain carries TRBV2 and TRBJ1-1; D not resolved. The CDR3 is made up of 13 amino acids. V lost 11 bases and J 11 bases, leaving 24 bases between the germline ends. Germline V gene lookup returns CDR1 SNHLY and CDR2 FYNNEI. The CDR3: CACRPDIGPTAFF. CDR3 in DNA: TGTGCCTGTAGACCCGACATAGGCCCGACCGCTTTCTTT.

This clonotype has a handful of counts. The chain links TRBV7-9 to TRBJ2-4; 7 nucleotides match TRBD1. The trim removed 4 bases at V and 0 bases at J, leaving 3 bases unmatched. The CDR3 contains 15 residues. Germline V gives CDR1 SEHNR, CDR2 FQNEAQ (reference sequence). The CDR3 coding sequence is TGTGCCAGCAGCTCCGGGACAGAAGCCAAAAACATTCAGTACTTC. Protein product: CASSSGTEAKNIQYF.

This clonotype occurred a few times. The chain joins TRBV12-3 or TRBV12-4 to TRBJ2-3, with 11 bases identical to TRBD2. The ends lost 7 bases at V and 3 bases at J; junction bases unmatched: 9. The CDR3 runs 16 residues. Here the CDR3 DNA reads TGTGCCAGCAACCTACATAGCGGGAGGGGAACAGATACGCAGTATTTT. Translated: CASNLHSGRGTDTQYF.

V and J are TRBV12-3 or TRBV12-4 and TRBJ2-1; 14 bases line up with TRBD2. This CDR3 contains 17 residues. J lost 4 bases, V lost 5 bases, and 7 bases had no gene match. The CDR3 bases are TGTGCCAGCAGTGAGGGGACTAGCGGGAGAAGGTACAATGAGCAGTTCTTC. It translates to CASSEGTSGRRYNEQFF.

This clonotype was counted a few times. The chain employs TRBV6-6 and TRBJ2-7, with TRBD1 identical over 7 bases. V shed 5 bases, J shed 0 bases, and the junction held 7 bases outside the gene matches. The germline CDR1 and CDR2 sequences are MNHNY and SVGAGI (reference sequence). This CDR3 has 15 residues. CDR3 sequence reads: CASSLRQGISYEQYF. The CDR3, as DNA: TGTGCCAGCAGTCTACGACAGGGCATCTCCTACGAGCAGTACTTC.

This chain uses TRBV2 with TRBJ2-1; 7 positions agree with TRBD2. With V trimmed by 8 bases and J by 2 bases, 6 bases remained unmatched. Germline CDR1 reads SNHLY; CDR2 reads FYNNEI. CDR3 size: 14 residues. This CDR3 reads CASAGTTPYNEQFF. The CDR3 nucleotides read TGTGCCAGCGCCGGGACTACCCCCTACAATGAGCAGTTCTTC.

Note on this clonotype: The junction does not match germline at one end; this may be a read error. The chain employs TRBV7-2 and TRBJ2-3; D is undetermined. CDR3 length equals 13 residues. The germline CDR1 and CDR2 sequences are SGHTA and FQGNSA. The CDR3 bases are TGCGCCAGCAGCCCCCCCCCTCGCGATACGCAGTATTTT. Encoded protein: CASSPPPRDTQYF.

The chain has TRBV11-2 and TRBJ2-2; 12 bases match TRBD2. Germline CDR1 reads SGHAT; CDR2 reads FQNNGV. The ends lost 2 bases at V and 7 bases at J; junction bases unmatched: 2. The CDR3 is 15 residues long. CDR3: CASSLTSGRHGELFF. The CDR3 bases are TGTGCCAGCAGCTTAACTAGCGGGAGGCACGGGGAGCTGTTTTTT.

This clonotype appeared a few times. This rearrangement joins TRBV11-2 to TRBJ1-1; the D is unclear. The CDR3 is 15 amino acids. Deletions cut 5 bases from V and 6 bases from J, with 19 bases between. Germline CDR1 SGHAT, CDR2 FQNNGV. The CDR3 DNA reads TGTGCCAGCAGCCCCGACCTCTTTGCTAGCTCTGAAGCTTTCTTT. Its protein is CASSPDLFASSEAFF. The full variable domain, its missing parts supplied by reference TRBV11-2 and TRBJ1-1, is EAGVAQSPRYKIIEKRQSVAFWCNPISGHATLYWYQQILGQGPKLLIQFQNNGVVDDSQLPKDRFSAERLKGVDSTLKIQPAKLEDSAVYLCASSPDLFASSEAFFGQGTRLTVV.

The rearrangement links TRBV11-2 to TRBJ2-7; 8 nucleotides match TRBD2. The CDR3 covers 12 residues. Trimming at V came to 6 bases and at J to 6 bases, leaving 4 bases not matched to a gene. Germline loops: CDR1 SGHAT, CDR2 FQNNGV. CDR3 bases: TGTGCCAGCAGTCCCCGGGGGGGCGAGCAGTACTTC. As protein: CASSPRGGEQYF.

The genes are TRBV6-1 and TRBJ2-6; TRBD2 matches at 12 bases. Germline CDR1 MNHNS, CDR2 SASEGT. This CDR3 is 18 amino acids long. Trimming cost V 7 bases and J 0 bases; bases outside gene matches: 7. The chain's CDR3 is CASIRLAGARSGANVLTF. CDR3 DNA: TGTGCCAGCATTAGACTAGCGGGAGCCCGCTCTGGGGCCAACGTCCTGACTTTC.

The rearrangement joins TRBV21-1 to TRBJ2-5; the table's D gene call, TRBD1, was not cross checked with the DNA. TRBV21-1 is noted as a pseudogene. The CDR3 sequence is 16 residues long. The CDR3 region is CASSHKAGTPKETQYF. CDR3 nucleotide sequence: TGTGCCAGCAGCCATAAAGCCGGGACGCCAAAAGAGACCCAGTACTTC.

The chain has TRBV28 and TRBJ1-2, with D unclear. Germline assignment: CDR1 MDHEN and CDR2 SYDVKM. CDR3 length: 12 amino acids. Trimming pared 2 bases from V and 8 bases from J, leaving 9 bases between. The CDR3 sequence: CASSLVYGGYTF. CDR3 bases: TGTGCCAGCAGTTTAGTGTATGGCGGCTACACCTTC.

This clonotype was observed at least ten times. The chain joins TRBV6-1 to TRBJ1-1; no clear D. The ends were cut back, 4 bases at V and 4 bases at J, with 13 bases in the middle. The CDR3 runs to 14 residues. Germline V CDR1 and CDR2: MNHNS, SASEGT. The CDR3 sequence is CASSAAHRATEAFF. CDR3 nucleotides: TGTGCCAGCAGTGCCGCTCACCGAGCCACTGAAGCTTTCTTT.

This clonotype has a handful of counts. V usage is TRBV9 and J usage is TRBJ2-7; D tentatively fits TRBD1 or TRBD2 (5 bases each). The CDR3 runs 15 residues. Germline-derived CDR1 and CDR2 are SGDLS and YYNGEE. Trimming left V 3 bases short and J 0 bases short, with 13 bases between. In DNA form, the CDR3 reads TGTGCCAGCAGCGCCGGGACGCCGAGCTCCTACGAGCAGTACTTC. Translation: CASSAGTPSSYEQYF. Combining the CDR3 with reference TRBV9 and TRBJ2-7 gives the whole variable domain DSGVTQTPKHLITATGQRVTLRCSPRSGDLSVYWYQQSLDQGLQFLIQYYNGEERAKGNILERFSAQQFPDLHSELNLSSLELGDSALYFCASSAGTPSSYEQYFGPGTRLTVT.

CDR3 coding DNA: TGTGCCAGCAGCGTAGCAGGAGCGGGAGGCTACAATGAGCAGTTCTTC. This gives the protein CASSVAGAGGYNEQFF. The gene calls are TRBV9 and TRBJ2-1, with 9 nucleotides matching TRBD2. V gave up 0 bases and J gave up 3 bases; unmatched junction bases: 4. CDR1 is SGDLS, CDR2 YYNGEE, per germline. The CDR3 spans 16 residues. Full variable domain (missing parts from reference TRBV9 and TRBJ2-1): DSGVTQTPKHLITATGQRVTLRCSPRSGDLSVYWYQQSLDQGLQFLIQYYNGEERAKGNILERFSAQQFPDLHSELNLSSLELGDSALYFCASSVAGAGGYNEQFFGPGTRLTVL.

The chain recombines TRBV6-2 or TRBV6-3 with TRBJ2-2, with 9 bases matching TRBD1. The CDR3 is made up of 18 amino acids. Germline CDR1 is MNHEY and CDR2 is SVGEGT. V lost 2 bases to trimming and J lost 5 bases; unmatched junction nucleotides: 12. CDR3 sequence reads: CASSYATALGQGTGELFF. As DNA, the CDR3 is TGTGCCAGCAGTTACGCTACCGCCTTGGGACAGGGAACCGGGGAGCTGTTTTTT.

This chain joins TRBV10-3 and TRBJ2-5, with 9 bases matching TRBD1. Germline trimming cut 8 bases from V and 6 bases from J; bases unmatched to any gene: 16. The CDR3 is 16 residues long. CDR1 and CDR2 from the germline V gene are ENHRY and SYGVKD. This CDR3 reads CAIGDRDWTGGKTQYF. CDR3 nucleotides: TGTGCCATCGGGGACAGGGACTGGACAGGAGGAAAGACCCAGTACTTC.

This clonotype was observed a handful of times. The rearrangement uses TRBV6-1 and TRBJ2-7; TRBD2 is a possible D gene (5 bases). Per the germline V gene, CDR1 is MNHNS and CDR2 is SASEGT. This CDR3 is 12 amino acids long. V lost 6 bases and J 9 bases, leaving 15 bases between the germline ends. CDR3 bases: TGTGCCAGCAGCGGGATTAGTTCGAGGCAGTACTTC. Its translation: CASSGISSRQYF.

The chain combines TRBV11-2 with TRBJ2-5; no reliable D call. From germline, CDR1 is SGHAT and CDR2 FQNNGV. V lost 3 bases and J 5 bases, leaving 7 bases between the germline ends. The CDR3 runs 12 residues. CDR3 in DNA: TGTGCCAGCAGCTTCGAGTCCGAGACCCAGTACTTC. Translation: CASSFESETQYF.

The table lists this clonotype with a few counts. CDR3 nucleotides: TGTGCCAGCAGCTCAGGGACTAATGAAAAACTGTTTTTT. Residues: CASSSGTNEKLFF. V usage is TRBV5-5 and J usage is TRBJ1-4, with D perhaps TRBD1 (5 bases). Germline CDR1 is SGHKS and CDR2 is YYEKEE (reference sequence). This CDR3 has 13 residues. Trimming shortened V by 3 bases and J by 2 bases, and 5 bases separated the two germline ends.

The rearrangement links TRBV10-3 to TRBJ2-7; 10 positions match TRBD1. V dropped 6 bases and J dropped 5; count of bases not matched to a gene: 7. The germline V gene has CDR1 ENHRY and CDR2 SYGVKD. The CDR3 loop spans 14 amino acids. This chain's CDR3 is CAISRDRGPNEQYF. CDR3 DNA sequence: TGTGCCATCAGCCGGGACAGGGGCCCCAACGAGCAGTACTTC.

Ten or more counts support this clonotype. The rearrangement joins TRBV18 to TRBJ2-1, with 10 bases lining up with TRBD2. Trimming took 4 bases from V and 8 from J; bases not matched to a gene: 11. Germline CDR1 is KGHSH and CDR2 is LQKENI. The CDR3 extends over 16 amino acids. DNA of the CDR3: TGTGCCAGCTCACTATTAGCGGGAGGCCCCTATGATGAGCAGTTCTTC. Translated: CASSLLAGGPYDEQFF.

This clonotype was found many times. At one boundary the junction diverges from the germline segment, which might be a read error. This chain connects TRBV7-9 to TRBJ2-1; the match to TRBD2 covers 9 bases. The CDR3 runs 12 residues. Germline loops: CDR1 SEHNR, CDR2 FQNEAQ (reference sequence). CDR3 sequence reads: CASSSQREETHF. CDR3 bases: TGTGCCAGCAGCTCCCAGCGGGAGGAAACGCACTTC.

This clonotype appeared many times. The chain combines TRBV12-3 or TRBV12-4 with TRBJ1-2, with a tentative D call TRBD1 (6 bases). This CDR3 is built from 15 residues. V lost 9 bases and J lost 0, with 17 bases in between. The CDR3 spells CASRDTSGPNYGYTF. CDR3 coding DNA: TGTGCCAGTCGGGACACCTCTGGCCCTAACTATGGCTACACCTTC.

V gene TRBV28 combines with J gene TRBJ2-1; 9 nucleotides match TRBD2. The germline V gene has CDR1 MDHEN and CDR2 SYDVKM. V lost 6 bases to trimming and J lost 4 bases; unmatched junction nucleotides: 7. The CDR3 is 15 amino acids. Here the CDR3 reads CASRDSGSAYNEQFF. The CDR3 region has the DNA TGTGCCAGCAGGGATAGCGGGAGCGCGTACAATGAGCAGTTCTTC.

At least ten counts were recorded for this clonotype. The chain combines TRBV20-1 with TRBJ1-5, with 8 bases fitting TRBD1. The V and J ends lost 4 bases and 7 bases, in that order; junction bases with no gene match: 6. Germline V CDR1 and CDR2: DFQATT, SNEGSKA (reference sequence). The CDR3 runs to 13 residues. The CDR3 DNA reads TGCAGTGCTAAGACAGGGGACGGACAGCCCCAGCATTTT. Its protein is CSAKTGDGQPQHF.

The V call is TRBV11-2, the J call TRBJ2-1; 12 bases are a match to TRBD2. The CDR3 length is 15 residues. Germline trimming cut 5 bases from V and 7 bases from J; bases unmatched to any gene: 6. CDR1 and CDR2 (germline): SGHAT, FQNNGV. This CDR3 reads CASSPRLAGANEQFF. In DNA form, the CDR3 reads TGTGCCAGCAGCCCCCGACTAGCGGGAGCTAATGAGCAGTTCTTC.

This clonotype has a handful of counts. The chain combines TRBV12-3 or TRBV12-4 with TRBJ1-5; no clear D gene. CDR3 length: 12 amino acids. Deletions cut 0 bases from V and 6 bases from J, with 3 bases between. CDR3 sequence reads: CASSLAPQPQHF. As DNA, the CDR3 is TGTGCCAGCAGTTTAGCGCCTCAGCCCCAGCATTTT.